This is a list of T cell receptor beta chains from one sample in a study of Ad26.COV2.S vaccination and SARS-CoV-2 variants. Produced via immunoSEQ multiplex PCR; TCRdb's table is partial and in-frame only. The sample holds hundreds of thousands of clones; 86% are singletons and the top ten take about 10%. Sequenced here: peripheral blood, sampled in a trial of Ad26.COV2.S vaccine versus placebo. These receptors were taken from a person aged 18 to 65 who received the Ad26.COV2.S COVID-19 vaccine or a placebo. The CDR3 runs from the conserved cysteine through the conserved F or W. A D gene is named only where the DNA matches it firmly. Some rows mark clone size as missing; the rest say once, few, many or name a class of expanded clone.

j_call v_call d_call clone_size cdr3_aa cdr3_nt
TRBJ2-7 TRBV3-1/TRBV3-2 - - CASSQVLTGEQYF TGTGCCAGCAGCCAAGTGCTTACAGGGGAGCAGTACTTC
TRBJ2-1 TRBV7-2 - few CASSPLAGAYNEQFF TGTGCCAGCAGTCCACTGGCGGGGGCTTACAATGAGCAGTTCTTC
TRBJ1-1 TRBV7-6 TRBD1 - CASSARQGSEEAFF TGTGCCAGCAGCGCCCGACAGGGTTCGGAGGAAGCTTTCTTT
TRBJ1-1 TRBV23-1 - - CATGDGQVNTEAFF TGCGCCACAGGGGATGGCCAGGTGAACACTGAAGCTTTCTTT
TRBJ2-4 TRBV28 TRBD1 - CASSWTGIAKNIQYF TGTGCCAGCAGCTGGACAGGGATAGCCAAAAACATTCAGTACTTC
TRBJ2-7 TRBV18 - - CASSLSSYEQYF TGTGCCAGCTCACTCAGCTCCTACGAGCAGTACTTC
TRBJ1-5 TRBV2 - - CASGPRWINQPQHF TGTGCCAGCGGCCCCCGGTGGATCAATCAGCCCCAGCATTTT
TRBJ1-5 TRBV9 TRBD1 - CLGGDQPQHF TGCCTAGGGGGCGATCAGCCCCAGCATTTT
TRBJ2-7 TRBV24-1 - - CATSPRGGSYEQYF TGTGCCACCAGCCCCAGGGGGGGCTCCTACGAGCAGTACTTC
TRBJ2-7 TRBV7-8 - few CASSLLVGQIYEQYF TGTGCCAGCAGCTTATTAGTTGGGCAGATATACGAGCAGTACTTC
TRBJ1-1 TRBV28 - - CASSTGLTEAFF TGTGCCAGCAGTACAGGGTTAACTGAAGCTTTCTTT
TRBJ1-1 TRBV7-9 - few CASSLAAPRKAFF TGTGCCAGCAGCTTAGCAGCCCCCCGTAAAGCTTTCTTT
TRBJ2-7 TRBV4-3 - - CASSQLTDPREQYF TGCGCCAGCAGCCAATTGACAGACCCCCGCGAGCAGTACTTC
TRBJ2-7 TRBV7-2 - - CASSTLAGQTYEQYF TGTGCCAGCAGCACTTTAGCGGGACAGACCTACGAGCAGTACTTC
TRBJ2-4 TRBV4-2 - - CASSQEVRSFRENIQYF TGTGCCAGCAGCCAAGAAGTCCGAAGTTTTCGGGAAAACATTCAGTACTTC
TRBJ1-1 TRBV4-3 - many CASSQDGGLYRPFEAFF TGCGCCAGCAGCCAAGATGGGGGTTTGTATCGGCCTTTTGAAGCTTTCTTT
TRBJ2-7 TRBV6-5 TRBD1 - CASNTGTGERYF TGTGCCAGCAATACCGGGACAGGGGAACGGTACTTC
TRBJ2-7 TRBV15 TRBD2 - CATSRARRLAGAEQYF TGTGCCACCAGCAGAGCAAGGAGACTAGCGGGGGCTGAGCAGTACTTC
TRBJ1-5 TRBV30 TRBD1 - CAWSRTGSDQPQHF TGTGCCTGGAGTCGGACAGGGTCGGATCAGCCCCAGCATTTT
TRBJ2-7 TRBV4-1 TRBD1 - CASSHGQGREQYF TGCGCCAGCAGCCACGGACAGGGTCGGGAGCAGTACTTC
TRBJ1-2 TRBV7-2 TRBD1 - CASSLARQGRHYGYTF TGTGCCAGCAGCTTAGCACGACAGGGGCGTCACTATGGCTACACCTTC
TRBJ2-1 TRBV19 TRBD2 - CASSSPAGGAGEGSYNEQFF TGTGCCAGTAGTTCCCCCGCGGGGGGGGCTGGTGAAGGCTCCTACAATGAGCAGTTCTTC
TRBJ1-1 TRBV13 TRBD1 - CASSPPGQGYSEAFF TGTGCCAGCAGCCCCCCGGGACAGGGATATTCTGAAGCTTTCTTT
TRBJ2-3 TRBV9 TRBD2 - CASSVAPERGDTDTQYF TGTGCCAGCAGCGTAGCCCCCGAGCGGGGGGACACAGATACGCAGTATTTT
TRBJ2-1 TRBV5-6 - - CASSFIGPGVLNEQFF TGTGCCAGCAGCTTCATCGGGCCTGGCGTGCTGAATGAGCAGTTCTTC
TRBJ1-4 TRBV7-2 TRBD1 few CASSSVGQGAPNEKLFF TGTGCCAGCAGCTCGGTTGGACAGGGGGCGCCTAATGAAAAACTGTTTTTT
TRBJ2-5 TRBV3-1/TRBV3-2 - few CASSQGEETQYF TGTGCCAGCAGCCAAGGTGAAGAGACCCAGTACTTC
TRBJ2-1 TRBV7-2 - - CASSYDSSYNEQFF TGTGCCAGCAGCTACGACAGTTCCTACAATGAGCAGTTCTTC
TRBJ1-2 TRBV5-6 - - CASSPLNLHLRGDYGYTF TGTGCCAGCAGCCCACTGAACCTCCACCTACGAGGGGACTATGGCTACACCTTC
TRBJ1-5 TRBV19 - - CASREAGTQPQHF TGTGCCAGTAGAGAGGCAGGGACCCAGCCCCAGCATTTT
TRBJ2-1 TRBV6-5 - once CASSYSRSSYNEQFF TGTGCCAGCAGTTACTCGAGGAGCTCCTACAATGAGCAGTTCTTC
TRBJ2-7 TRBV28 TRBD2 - CASSLPPLPKRDPGEQYF TGTGCCAGCAGTTTACCCCCGCTCCCTAAGCGGGACCCCGGCGAGCAGTACTTC
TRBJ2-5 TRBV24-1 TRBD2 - CATSDTTSGRIQETQYF TGTGCCACCAGTGATACGACTAGCGGGAGGATCCAAGAGACCCAGTACTTC
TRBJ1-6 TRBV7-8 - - CASSNAGAYNSPLHF TGTGCCAGCAGCAACGCAGGCGCCTATAATTCACCCCTCCACTTT
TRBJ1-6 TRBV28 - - CASSSRSTYNSPLHF TGTGCCAGCAGTTCTAGAAGCACCTATAATTCACCCCTCCACTTT
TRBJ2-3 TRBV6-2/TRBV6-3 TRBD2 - CASSHPALTSGADTQYF TGTGCCAGCAGCCACCCCGCCTTGACTAGCGGAGCAGATACGCAGTATTTT
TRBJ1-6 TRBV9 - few CASSVDAGTPLHF TGTGCCAGCAGCGTAGATGCAGGTACACCCCTCCACTTT
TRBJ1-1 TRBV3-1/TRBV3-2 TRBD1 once CASSRNRDSEAFF TGTGCCAGCAGCCGTAACCGGGACAGTGAAGCTTTCTTT
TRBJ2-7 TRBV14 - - CASSPGGPLSRNEQYF TGTGCCAGCAGTCCCGGCGGGCCGCTCTCTAGAAACGAGCAGTACTTC
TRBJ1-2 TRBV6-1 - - CASSERTRTGYGYTF TGTGCCAGCAGTGAACGTACCAGGACGGGTTATGGCTACACCTTC
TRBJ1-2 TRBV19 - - CASNPYEQSRGYTF TGTGCCAGTAACCCGTACGAGCAATCCAGAGGCTACACCTTC
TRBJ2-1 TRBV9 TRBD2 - CASSVSSGGYNEQFF TGTGCCAGCAGCGTTTCTAGCGGGGGTTACAATGAGCAGTTCTTC
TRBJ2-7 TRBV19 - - CASSRDQISYEQYF TGTGCCAGTAGTCGGGACCAAATAAGTTACGAGCAGTACTTC
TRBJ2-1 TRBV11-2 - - CASSLEGGSYNEQFF TGTGCCAGCAGCTTAGAGGGGGGTTCCTACAATGAGCAGTTCTTC
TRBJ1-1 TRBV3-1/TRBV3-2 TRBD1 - CASSPVTGVNTEAFF TGTGCCAGCAGCCCTGTAACAGGGGTCAACACTGAAGCTTTCTTT
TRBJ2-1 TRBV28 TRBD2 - CASSTGGQDEQFF TGTGCCAGCAGCACGGGGGGGCAGGATGAGCAGTTCTTC
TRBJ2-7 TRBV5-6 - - CASSLQLVQTYEQYF TGTGCCAGCAGCTTACAACTTGTTCAGACCTACGAGCAGTACTTC
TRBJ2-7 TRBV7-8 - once CASSPSSGGGGEQYF TGTGCCAGCAGCCCCTCCTCGGGGGGAGGGGGCGAGCAGTACTTC
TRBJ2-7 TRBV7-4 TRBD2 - CASSFRLAGGVYEQYF TGTGCCAGCAGCTTTAGACTAGCGGGGGGTGTCTACGAGCAGTACTTC
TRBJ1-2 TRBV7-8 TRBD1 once CASSFRTGDYGYTF TGTGCCAGCAGCTTCCGGACAGGGGACTATGGCTACACCTTC
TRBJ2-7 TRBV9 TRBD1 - CASSVPGQSYYEQYF TGTGCCAGCAGCGTTCCGGGACAGAGCTATTACGAGCAGTACTTC
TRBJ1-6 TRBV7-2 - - CASSLNTQGFLNF TGTGCCAGCAGCTTAAACACACAGGGATTTCTGAACTTT
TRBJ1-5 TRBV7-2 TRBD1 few CASSLSTGGVFGPQHF TGTGCCAGCAGCTTATCTACAGGGGGCGTATTTGGGCCCCAGCATTTT
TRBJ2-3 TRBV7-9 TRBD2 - CASSPYGTSGNTDTQYF TGTGCCAGCAGCCCCTACGGGACTAGCGGGAACACAGATACGCAGTATTTT
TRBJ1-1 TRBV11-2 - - CASSPEGQSSKAFF TGTGCCAGCAGCCCGGAGGGCCAGTCTAGCAAAGCTTTCTTT
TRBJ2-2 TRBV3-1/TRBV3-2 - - CASSPTTHTGELFF TGTGCCAGCAGCCCCACGACTCACACCGGGGAGCTGTTTTTT
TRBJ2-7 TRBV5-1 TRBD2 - CASSLGLAASSYEQYF TGCGCCAGCAGCCTGGGACTAGCGGCGAGCTCCTACGAGCAGTACTTC
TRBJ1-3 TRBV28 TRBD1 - CASSSPGGSLSGNTIYF TGTGCCAGCAGTTCCCCAGGGGGGTCCCTCTCTGGAAACACCATATATTTT
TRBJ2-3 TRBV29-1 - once CSVPVGQATDTQYF TGCAGCGTTCCGGTTGGGCAGGCCACAGATACGCAGTATTTT
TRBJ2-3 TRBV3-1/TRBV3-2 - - CASSRAPDTQYF TGTGCCAGCAGCCGGGCACCAGATACGCAGTATTTT